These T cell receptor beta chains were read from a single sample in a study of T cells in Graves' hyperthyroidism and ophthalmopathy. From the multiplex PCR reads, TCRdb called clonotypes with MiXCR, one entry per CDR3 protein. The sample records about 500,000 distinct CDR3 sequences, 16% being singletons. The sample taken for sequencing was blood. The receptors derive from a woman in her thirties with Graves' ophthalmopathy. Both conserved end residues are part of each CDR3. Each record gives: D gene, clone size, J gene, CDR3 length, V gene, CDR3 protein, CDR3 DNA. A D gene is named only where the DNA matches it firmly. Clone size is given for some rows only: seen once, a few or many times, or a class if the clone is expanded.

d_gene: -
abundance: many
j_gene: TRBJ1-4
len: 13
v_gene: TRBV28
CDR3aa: CASSSLMDEKLFF
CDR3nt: TGTGCCAGCAGTTCCTTGATGGATGAAAAACTGTTTTTT

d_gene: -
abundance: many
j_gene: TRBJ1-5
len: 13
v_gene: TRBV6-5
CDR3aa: CASSYGVNQPQHF
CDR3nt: TGTGCCAGCAGTTACGGGGTCAATCAGCCCCAGCATTTT

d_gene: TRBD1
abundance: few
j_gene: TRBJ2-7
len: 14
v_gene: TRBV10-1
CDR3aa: CASSPGTGILEQYF
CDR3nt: TGCGCCAGCAGTCCTGGGACAGGGATATTGGAGCAGTACTTC

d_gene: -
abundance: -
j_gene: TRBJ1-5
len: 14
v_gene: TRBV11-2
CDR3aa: CASSQEGPNQPQHF
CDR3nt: TGTGCCAGCAGCCAAGAAGGCCCCAATCAACCCCAGCATTTT

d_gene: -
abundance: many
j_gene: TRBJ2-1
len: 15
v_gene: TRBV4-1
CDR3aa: CASSQDVDGYNEQFF
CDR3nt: TGCGCCAGCAGCCAAGATGTGGACGGCTACAATGAGCAGTTCTTC

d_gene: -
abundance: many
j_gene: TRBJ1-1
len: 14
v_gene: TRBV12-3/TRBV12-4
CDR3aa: CASRRTADYIEAFF
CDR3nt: TGTGCCAGCAGGAGGACAGCGGATTATATTGAAGCTTTCTTT

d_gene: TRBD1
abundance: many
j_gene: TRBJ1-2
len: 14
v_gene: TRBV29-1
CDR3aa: CSVEGTGSFGGYTF
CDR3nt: TGCAGCGTTGAAGGGACAGGGAGTTTCGGTGGCTACACCTTC

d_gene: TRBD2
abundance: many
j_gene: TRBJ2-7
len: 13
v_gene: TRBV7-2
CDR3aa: CASSRTSDYEQYF
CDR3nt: TGTGCCAGCAGCAGGACTAGCGACTACGAGCAGTACTTC

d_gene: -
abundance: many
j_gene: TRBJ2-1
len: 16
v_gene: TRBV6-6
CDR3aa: CASSYSRRGSLGEQFF
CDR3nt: TGTGCCAGCAGTTACTCGAGAAGGGGCAGTTTGGGTGAGCAGTTCTTC

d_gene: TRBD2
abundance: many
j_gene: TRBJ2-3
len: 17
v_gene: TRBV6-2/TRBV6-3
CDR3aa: CASSPSGSSFSTDTQYF
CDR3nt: TGTGCCAGCAGTCCCAGCGGGAGTTCCTTCAGCACAGATACGCAGTATTTT

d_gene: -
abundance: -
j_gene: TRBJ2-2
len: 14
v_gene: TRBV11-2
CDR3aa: CAGSSAFWFRELFF
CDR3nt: TGTGCCGGCAGTTCCGCGTTTTGGTTCCGGGAGCTGTTTTTT

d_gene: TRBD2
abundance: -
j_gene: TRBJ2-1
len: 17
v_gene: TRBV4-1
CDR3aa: CASSQGSGGSSYNEQFF
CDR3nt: TGCGCCAGCAGCCAGGGTAGTGGCGGGAGCTCCTACAATGAGCAGTTCTTC

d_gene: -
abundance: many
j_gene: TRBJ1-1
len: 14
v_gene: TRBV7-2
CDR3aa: CAGSSRTGNTEAFF
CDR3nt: TGTGCCGGCAGCAGTCGAACAGGGAACACTGAAGCTTTCTTT

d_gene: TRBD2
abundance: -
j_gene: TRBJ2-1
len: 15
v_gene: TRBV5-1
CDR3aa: CASREVGRDYNEQFF
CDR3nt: TGCGCCAGCAGAGAGGTTGGGAGGGACTACAATGAGCAGTTCTTC

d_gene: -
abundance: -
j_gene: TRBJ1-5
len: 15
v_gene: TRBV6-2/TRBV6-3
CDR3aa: CASSPQGEGNQPQHF
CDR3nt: TGTGCCAGCAGCCCACAGGGTGAGGGAAATCAGCCCCAGCATTTT

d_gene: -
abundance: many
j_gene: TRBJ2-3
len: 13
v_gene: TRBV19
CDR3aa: CASRAGSTDTQYF
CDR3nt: TGTGCCAGTAGAGCCGGAAGCACAGATACGCAGTATTTT

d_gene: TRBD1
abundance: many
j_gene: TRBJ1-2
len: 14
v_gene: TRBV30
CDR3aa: CAWSVQAGTGDYTF
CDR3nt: TGTGCCTGGAGTGTACAGGCTGGGACAGGGGACTACACCTTC

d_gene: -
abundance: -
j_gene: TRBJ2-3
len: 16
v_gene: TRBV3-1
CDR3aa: CASSQGAPPVTDTQYF
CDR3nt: TGTGCCAGCAGCCAAGGGGCCCCGCCAGTCACAGATACGCAGTATTTT

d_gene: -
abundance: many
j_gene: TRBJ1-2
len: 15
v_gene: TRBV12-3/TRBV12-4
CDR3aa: CASSLRFRTDYGYTF
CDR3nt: TGTGCCAGCAGTTTACGTTTCCGGACAGATTATGGCTACACCTTC

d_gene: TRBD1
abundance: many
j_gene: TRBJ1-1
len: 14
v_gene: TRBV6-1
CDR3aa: CASNNRGRVTEAFF
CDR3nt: TGTGCCAGCAACAACAGGGGGCGCGTCACTGAAGCTTTCTTT

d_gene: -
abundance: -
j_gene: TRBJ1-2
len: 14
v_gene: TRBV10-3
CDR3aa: CVISEWGTNYGYTF
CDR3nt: TGTGTCATCAGTGAGTGGGGGACAAACTATGGCTACACCTTC

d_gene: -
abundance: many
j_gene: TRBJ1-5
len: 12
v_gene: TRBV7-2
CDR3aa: CASSYRAQPQHF
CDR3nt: TGTGCCAGCAGCTACAGGGCTCAGCCCCAGCATTTT

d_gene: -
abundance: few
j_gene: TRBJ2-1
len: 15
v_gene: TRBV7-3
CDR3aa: CASSPGSSAYNEQFF
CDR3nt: TGTGCCAGCAGCCCAGGGAGCTCTGCCTACAATGAGCAGTTCTTC

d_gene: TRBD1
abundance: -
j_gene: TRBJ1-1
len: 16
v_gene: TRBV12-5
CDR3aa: CASGLTPGTGNTEAFF
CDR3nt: TGTGCTAGTGGTTTGACTCCCGGGACAGGGAACACTGAAGCTTTCTTT

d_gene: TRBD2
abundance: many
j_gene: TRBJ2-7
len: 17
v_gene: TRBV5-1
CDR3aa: CASSPLGASGSSYEQYF
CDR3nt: TGCGCCAGCAGCCCACTTGGGGCTAGCGGGTCCTCCTACGAGCAGTACTTC

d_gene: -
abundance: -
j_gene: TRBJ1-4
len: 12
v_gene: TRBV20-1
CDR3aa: CSAGGGNEKLFF
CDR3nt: TGCAGTGCTGGAGGGGGTAATGAAAAACTGTTTTTT

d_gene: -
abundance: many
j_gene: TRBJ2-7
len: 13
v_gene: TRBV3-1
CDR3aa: CASSQQGSYEQYF
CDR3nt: TGTGCCAGCAGCCAACAGGGCTCCTACGAGCAGTACTTC